The TCR beta chain described here comes from a study of blood T cell repertoires in COVID-19. The study assigned cohorts using participant-reported clinical history. Authors' data handling: Cell counts per sample came from amplifying reference gene primers. This table comes from immunoSEQ multiplex PCR, and its TCRdb copy is limited to in-frame clones, with some not included. V, J and clone size are those of that table, while D and trimming were read from the DNA. Of more than 300,000 clones in the sample, around nine tenths were seen once. V shed 5 bases and J 10 bases; nucleotides not matched to a gene: 8. Germline V lookup: CDR1 MNHEY, CDR2 SVGAGI. This CDR3 has 14 residues.

This sequence joins TRBV6-5 and TRBJ1-6; the match to TRBD1 covers 7 bases. The clonotype was recovered from a woman aged 25 to 39 who had been exposed to COVID-19. Sequencing was done on a sample of PBMCs or T cells enriched from blood (not recorded which). DNA for the CDR3: TGTGCCAGCAGTCCCGACAGGGAGAACTCACCCCTCCACTTT. Translated, it gives CASSPDRENSPLHF.